The 14 T cell receptor beta chains below come from one sample, sequenced in a study of T-cell memory formation after mild COVID-19. A single record per CDR3 protein comes from TCRdb applying MiXCR to the 5' RACE reads. The sample records 380,000 or so distinct CDR3 sequences, around an eighth being singletons. Sequencing was carried out using PBMCs or a T cell subset sorted from them (not recorded which). The receptors stem from a man aged 18 to 35 who had mild COVID-19 (a few samples of this study predate the infection). Cell type and time point are not known.

This clonotype was seen a few times. The J gene is TRBJ2-2, the V gene TRBV7-2, with D perhaps TRBD1 (6 bases). CDR3 length equals 14 residues. CDR1 and CDR2 (germline): SGHTA, FQGNSA. With 4 bases removed from V and 6 bases from J, the gap between germline ends came to 12 bases. CDR3 in DNA: TGTGCCAGCAGCTCAACAAGACAGGCCGGGGAGCTGTTTTTT. This translates into CASSSTRQAGELFF.

The V gene is TRBV20-1, the J gene TRBJ1-1, with 7 bases fitting TRBD1. The CDR3 covers 13 residues. The V gene end was trimmed by 1 base and the J gene end by 10 bases; junction bases not matched to a gene: 9. CDR1 is DFQATT and CDR2 is SNEGSKA in the germline V gene (reference sequence). The CDR3 nucleotides are TGCAGTGCTAGAGCGACAGGGTTTTTTCCAGCTTTCTTT. Amino acid sequence: CSARATGFFPAFF.

This clonotype was seen more than once but under ten times. CDR3 DNA: TGTGCCAGCAGTTCAAGCGAAATGGCACATGGCTACACCTTC. Amino acids: CASSSSEMAHGYTF. The rearrangement links TRBV6-6 to TRBJ1-2, with D unresolved. The germline gives CDR1 MNHNY, CDR2 SVGAGI (reference sequence). This CDR3 comprises 14 residues. Trimming removed 4 bases from V and 6 bases from J, with 15 bases in between.

This clonotype was counted a few times. This chain connects TRBV20-1 to TRBJ1-2; a possible D gene is TRBD1 (6 bases). Germline V gene data show CDR1 as DFQATT and CDR2 as SNEGSKA (reference sequence). V shed 1 base and J shed 6 bases, with 12 bases lying between them. The length of the CDR3 is 13 residues. CDR3 bases: TGCAGTGCTAGAGCAGGGGTTAAGGATGGCTACACCTTC. This sequence encodes CSARAGVKDGYTF.

This clonotype was recorded many times. The chain links TRBV5-5 to TRBJ1-1; D remains unclear. The CDR3 contains 13 residues. V lost 4 bases, J lost 8 bases, and 15 bases lay in between. Germline assignment: CDR1 SGHKS and CDR2 YYEKEE (reference sequence). DNA for the CDR3: TGTGCCAGCAGCACACGAGGAGGCAGGGAAGCTTTCTTT. This encodes CASSTRGGREAFF.

This clonotype was detected ten times or more. The chain joins TRBV6-6 to TRBJ2-1, with TRBD2 as a possible D gene (5 bases). The CDR3 contains 12 residues. The V and J ends lost 2 bases and 6 bases respectively, with 5 bases between them. Germline CDR1 MNHNY, CDR2 SVGAGI (reference sequence). The CDR3 spells CASSYGSNEQFF. In nucleotides, the CDR3 is TGTGCCAGCAGTTACGGGAGCAATGAGCAGTTCTTC.

The chain couples TRBV7-2 to TRBJ2-1; 15 bases map to TRBD2. V was pared by 6 bases and J by 0 bases, with 6 bases of the junction left unmatched. Germline loops: CDR1 SGHTA, CDR2 FQGNSA. The CDR3 runs 18 residues. This chain's CDR3 is CASRAGTSGGSSYNEQFF. CDR3 DNA sequence: TGTGCCAGCAGGGCCGGGACTAGCGGGGGGTCCTCCTACAATGAGCAGTTCTTC.

The V gene is TRBV18, the J gene TRBJ2-7; D might be TRBD2 (5 bases). V was pared by 0 bases and J by 0 bases, with 9 bases between. The CDR3 spans 15 residues. CDR1 is KGHSH and CDR2 is LQKENI in the germline V gene. CDR3 bases: TGTGCCAGCTCACCACCGTCGGGGATCTCCTACGAGCAGTACTTC. It is translated as CASSPPSGISYEQYF. The full variable domain, rest sourced from reference TRBV18 and TRBJ2-7, is NAGVMQNPRHLVRRRGQEARLRCSPMKGHSHVYWYRQLPEEGLKFMVYLQKENIIDESGMPKERFSAEFPKEGPSILRIQQVVRGDSAAYFCASSPPSGISYEQYFGPGTRLTVT.

This clonotype has more than one count but fewer than ten. The chain uses TRBV7-2 and TRBJ2-7, with TRBD2 matching over 10 bases. V shed 6 bases and J 4 bases; nucleotides not matched to a gene: 9. Per the germline V gene, CDR1 is SGHTA and CDR2 is FQGNSA. The CDR3 loop spans 15 amino acids. The CDR3 nucleotides are TGTGCCAGCAGGCCTGCTAGAGCGGGGGGGTACGAGCAGTACTTC. Translated, it gives CASRPARAGGYEQYF.

J is TRBJ2-5 and V is TRBV14, with D perhaps TRBD1 (5 bases). The V gene's germline CDR1 is SGHDN and CDR2 FVKESK. Deletions cut 5 bases from V and 7 bases from J, with 14 bases between. The CDR3 is 13 residues long. The CDR3, as DNA: TGTGCCAGCAGCAGAACAGGTCTGATGACCCAGTACTTC. Protein sequence: CASSRTGLMTQYF. Looking up the rest from reference TRBV14 and TRBJ2-5 gives the full variable domain: EAGVTQFPSHSVIEKGQTVTLRCDPISGHDNLYWYRRVMGKEIKFLLHFVKESKQDESGMPNNRFLAERTGGTYSTLKVQPAELEDSGVYFCASSRTGLMTQYFGPGTRLLVL.

Only a few counts were recorded for this clonotype. The gene calls are TRBV2 and TRBJ2-1, with a tentative D call TRBD2 (5 bases). V was trimmed by 8 bases and J by 5 bases, leaving 19 bases between them. Germline V CDR1 and CDR2: SNHLY, FYNNEI. The CDR3 is 15 amino acids. CDR3 residues: CASRDKRTGDNEQFF. The CDR3 nucleotides read TGTGCCAGCCGCGATAAGAGGACTGGAGACAATGAGCAGTTCTTC.

The sample holds a few counts of this clonotype. This chain joins TRBV29-1 and TRBJ2-1; D may be TRBD2 (6 bases). The V and J ends lost 1 base and 2 bases respectively, with 12 bases between them. This CDR3 has 15 amino acids. The germline CDR1 and CDR2 sequences are SQVTM and ANQGSEA. This CDR3 is CSVEGGDQTYNEQFF. Written as DNA, the CDR3 is TGCAGCGTTGAAGGGGGGGACCAAACCTACAATGAGCAGTTCTTC.

This rearrangement joins TRBV4-3 to TRBJ2-5; weak D call: TRBD2 (5 bases). The CDR3 sequence is 15 residues long. Per the germline V gene, CDR1 is LGHNA and CDR2 is YSLEER. V was trimmed by 2 bases and J by 4 bases, leaving 14 bases between them. CDR3 sequence: CASSQKKAVGETQYF. CDR3 DNA sequence: TGCGCCAGCAGCCAAAAGAAAGCGGTAGGAGAGACCCAGTACTTC.

In its sample, this clonotype was seen a few times. The V and J genes are TRBV4-1 and TRBJ2-5; D may be TRBD1 (7 bases). Germline CDR1 reads MGHRA; CDR2 reads YSYEKL. CDR3 length equals 15 residues. With 4 bases removed from V and 5 bases from J, the gap between germline ends came to 17 bases. CDR3 sequence reads: CASSPRGTAGETQYF. DNA for the CDR3: TGCGCCAGCAGCCCCCGCGGGACAGCAGGGGAGACCCAGTACTTC.